This TCR beta chain came from a study of blood T cell repertoires in COVID-19. This table comes from immunoSEQ multiplex PCR, and its TCRdb copy is limited to in-frame clones, with some not included. The top ten hold around 1.7% of the sample, which has hundreds of thousands of clones, nearly 90% seen once. CDR1 and CDR2 (germline): MGHDK, SYGVNS. This CDR3 spans 15 amino acids. After removal of 6 bases from V and 4 bases from J, the junction contained 9 bases not matched to a gene. Recruits, aged about 18 to 89 years, lived in 25 or so US areas. The receptor was isolated from a young woman with acute COVID-19. The sequencing sample was made of PBMCs or T cells enriched from blood (not recorded which). The chain couples TRBV25-1 to TRBJ1-2, with 9 nucleotides matching TRBD1. In DNA form, the CDR3 reads TGTGCCAGCAGCACAGGGGGCAGGAACGGCTATGGCTACACCTTC. It codes for CASSTGGRNGYGYTF.